This TCR beta chain was profiled in a study of shared clonotypes between healthy human individuals. Across the whole study: Samples came from two female and a few male donors aged 18 to 49. Every donor yielded three CD4 naive, three CD4 memory, two CD8 naive and one CD8 memory plate. Study findings and constraints: Larger estimated richness was generally seen in naive subsets than in memory subsets.

Sequenced by immunoSEQ multiplex PCR; TCRdb stores in-frame clones only, minus some. This sample has 600,000 or so clones, with roughly 98% found just once. As concerns this clone: Its antigen is as yet unknown. The junction shows a germline mismatch at one end, possibly a read error.

CD45RO-negative cells were positively selected for CCR7, leaving out terminally differentiated effector memory CD45RA+ cells. Material for sequencing was naive CD8+ T cells sorted from blood. The clonotype comes from a man aged 30 to 45 in good health.

The CDR3 nucleotides are TGTGCCAGCAGCTTCGGCTTGGCAGCCGAAAACATTCAGTACTTC. Its protein is CASSFGLAAENIQYF. The chain is built from TRBV7-9 and TRBJ2-4; D not resolved. CDR3 length: 15 residues. The germline V gene encodes CDR1 SEHNR and CDR2 FQNEAQ (reference sequence).